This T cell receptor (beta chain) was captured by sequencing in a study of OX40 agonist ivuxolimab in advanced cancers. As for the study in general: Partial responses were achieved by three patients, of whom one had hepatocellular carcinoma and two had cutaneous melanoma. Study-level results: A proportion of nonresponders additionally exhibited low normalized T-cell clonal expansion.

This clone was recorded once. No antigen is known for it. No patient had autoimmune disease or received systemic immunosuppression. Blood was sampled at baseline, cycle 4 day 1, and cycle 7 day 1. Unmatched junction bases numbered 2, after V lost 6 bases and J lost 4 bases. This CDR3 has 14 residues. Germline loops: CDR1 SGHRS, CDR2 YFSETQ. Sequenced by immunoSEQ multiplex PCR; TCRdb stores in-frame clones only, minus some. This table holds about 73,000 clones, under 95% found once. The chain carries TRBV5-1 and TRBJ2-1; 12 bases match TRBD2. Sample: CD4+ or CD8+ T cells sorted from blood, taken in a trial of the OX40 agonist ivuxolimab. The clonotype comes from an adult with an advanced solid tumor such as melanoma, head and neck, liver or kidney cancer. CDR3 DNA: TGCGCCAGCAAACTAGCGGGGGGTTACAATGAGCAGTTCTTC. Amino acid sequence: CASKLAGGYNEQFF.